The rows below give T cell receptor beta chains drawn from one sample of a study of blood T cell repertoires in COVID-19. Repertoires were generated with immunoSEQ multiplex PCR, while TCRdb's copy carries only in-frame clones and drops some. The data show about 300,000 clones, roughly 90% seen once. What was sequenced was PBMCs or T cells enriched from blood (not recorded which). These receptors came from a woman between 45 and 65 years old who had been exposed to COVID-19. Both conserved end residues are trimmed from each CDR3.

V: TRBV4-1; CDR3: ASSQDTAGRKYNEQF
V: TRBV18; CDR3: ASSSLTGEAF
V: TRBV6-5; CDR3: ASSYSWGQNGELF
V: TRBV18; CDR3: ASSPPARRDGYT
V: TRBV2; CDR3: ASSPGQGLNTEAF
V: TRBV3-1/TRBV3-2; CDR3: ASSQDLRSSYNSPLH
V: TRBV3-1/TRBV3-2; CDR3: ASSPPGAPGYGYT
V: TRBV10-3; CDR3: ATTLQGSGNTIY
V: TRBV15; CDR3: ATSSLGAGYNEQF
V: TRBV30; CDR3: AWSKTGLGYT
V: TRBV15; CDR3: ATSGRLAGAKDEQF
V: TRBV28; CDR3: ASSLIFGNGYT
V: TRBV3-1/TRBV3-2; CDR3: ASTQAGLNYGYT
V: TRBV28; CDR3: ASSLGQINTEAF
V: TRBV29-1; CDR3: STRGQAENTEAF
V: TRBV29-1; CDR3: SAAAPGQGYGYT
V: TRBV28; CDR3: ASSGGFNGYT
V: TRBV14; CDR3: ASSQDPGHIYEQY
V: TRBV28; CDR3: ASSYPGQGDWAQH
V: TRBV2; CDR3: ASSESQGGYT
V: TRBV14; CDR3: ASSLQGRSEAF
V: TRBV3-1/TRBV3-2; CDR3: ASSQDVASYEQY
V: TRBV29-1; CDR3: SVEPLRVETQY
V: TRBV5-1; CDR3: ASSPGTTYNSPLH
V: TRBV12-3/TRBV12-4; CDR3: ASSLATGEWQY
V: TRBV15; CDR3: ATSRRGSVNTEAF
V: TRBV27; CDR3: ASSPGQSAPIIYGYT
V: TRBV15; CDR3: ATSRDNYEQY
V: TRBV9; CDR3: ASSPLSGYGYT
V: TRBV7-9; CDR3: ASSLGPEGNTEAF
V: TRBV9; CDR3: ASSVVQGEDYGYT
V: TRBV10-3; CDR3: AIRRQTNTEAF
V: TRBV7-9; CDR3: ASSLAGQGTLTNEKLF
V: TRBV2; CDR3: ASIGQGLSNTEAF
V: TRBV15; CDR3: ATSSPRDRGVSGANVLT
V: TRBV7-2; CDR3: ASSLQGGQGSYEQY
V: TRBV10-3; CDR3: AISESWDGGNSPLH
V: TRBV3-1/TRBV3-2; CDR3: ASSQGPGSPLH
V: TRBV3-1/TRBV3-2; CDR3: ASSQDRTGYNEQF
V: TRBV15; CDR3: ATSVPGDYGYT
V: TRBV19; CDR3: ASSSLRQGSSYEQY
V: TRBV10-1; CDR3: ASSTVTEFNSPLH
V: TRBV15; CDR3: ATGDRPTNEKLF
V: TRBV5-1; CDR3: ASTTGLAGALPRADTQY
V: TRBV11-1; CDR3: ASSSRTGSYEQY
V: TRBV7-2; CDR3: ASSLAASGGIYEQY
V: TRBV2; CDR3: ASSEAGTGVSSPLH
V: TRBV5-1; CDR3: ASSLRPGEPEAF
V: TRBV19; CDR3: ASSIDSTYNSPLH
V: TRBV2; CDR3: ASSEFTGATRAF
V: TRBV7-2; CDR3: ASSLGGIQETQY
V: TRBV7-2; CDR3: ASSSSGGNEQF